A single sample gave rise to the 12 T cell receptor beta chains below, sequenced in a study of immune heterogeneity within non-small cell lung tumors. Multiplex PCR employing 32 V and 13 J primers generated amplicons of the TCR beta CDR3. From the multiplex PCR reads, TCRdb called clonotypes with MiXCR, one entry per CDR3 protein. This table holds 20,000 to 25,000 distinct CDR3 sequences, less than 35% found once. As template, the study used bulk tumor genomic DNA at approximately 640 ng per sample. Several biopsies were spaced far apart within each primary tumor and obtained as surgery took place. Those enrolled were patients newly diagnosed with untreated non-small cell lung cancer and undergoing curative surgery. Sequenced material: lung tumor tissue. The receptors shown here come from a man aged 35 to 55 with non-small cell lung cancer.

This chain joins TRBV2 and TRBJ2-2, with 12 bases that match TRBD1. With V trimmed by 7 bases and J by 5 bases, 5 bases remained unmatched. CDR3 length: 15 amino acids. The germline V gene has CDR1 SNHLY and CDR2 FYNNEI. The CDR3 region is CASKGQGAVTGELFF. In DNA, the CDR3 is TGTGCCAGCAAGGGACAGGGGGCGGTAACCGGGGAGCTGTTTTTT.

With respect to this clonotype: A much larger clonotype is one base distant, so this may be a read error. The chain carries TRBV12-5 and TRBJ2-3; D may be TRBD2 (5 bases). V was cut by 6 bases and J by 8 bases, with 24 bases left in between. Germline V gene sequence: CDR1 LGHNT, CDR2 FRNRAP. CDR3 length equals 16 residues. The CDR3 nucleotides read TGTGCTAGTGGGACTCGTGGGCTAGCCAATCATGGTACGCAGTATTTT. Translating gives CASGTRGLANHGTQYF.

Points on this clonotype: A junction boundary mismatches the germline segment, possibly from a read error. This chain uses TRBV11-3 with TRBJ1-6, with 9 bases aligning to TRBD1. The CDR3 loop spans 15 amino acids. Germline lookup yields CDR1 SGHNT and CDR2 YENEEA. The CDR3 DNA reads as TGTGTCAGCAGCCCAGGGACAGGGCCTAATTCACCCCTCCACTTT. Protein sequence: CVSSPGTGPNSPLHF.

Worth noting for this clonotype: Germline is not matched at one junction end, which may reflect a read error. The chain carries TRBV24-1 and TRBJ2-1; D is possibly TRBD1 (6 bases). The germline gives CDR1 KGHDR, CDR2 SFDVKD. CDR3 length equals 16 residues. The CDR3 is CATSNLGAQGPHEQFF. As DNA, the CDR3 is TGTGCCACCAGTAATTTGGGGGCGCAGGGTCCCCATGAGCAGTTCTTC.

The J gene is TRBJ1-3, the V gene TRBV7-8; 8 bases line up with TRBD1. Germline V lookup: CDR1 SGHVS, CDR2 FQNEAQ. V was pared by 7 bases and J by 2 bases, with 4 bases of the junction left unmatched. This CDR3 is built from 14 residues. CDR3 DNA: TGTGCCAGCATCTCGGACAGGGCTGGAAACACCATATATTTT. It codes for CASISDRAGNTIYF.

This clonotype was seen a handful of times. This chain connects TRBV10-3 to TRBJ2-5, with D perhaps being TRBD1 or TRBD2 (5 bases each). Germline V gene lookup returns CDR1 ENHRY and CDR2 SYGVKD. The V end lost 4 bases, the J end lost 5 bases, and 5 bases lay between the germline ends. The CDR3 runs 11 residues. CDR3: CAISGGETQYF. Here the CDR3 DNA reads TGTGCCATCAGTGGGGGGGAGACCCAGTACTTC.

The sample holds one count of this clonotype. At one of its ends the junction is not consistent with the germline gene, which may arise from a read error. The chain uses TRBV7-7 and TRBJ2-5, with D perhaps matching TRBD1 (5 bases). The CDR3 has 13 amino acids. Germline lookup yields CDR1 SSHAT and CDR2 FNYEAQ (reference sequence). The CDR3: CASSFQGVETRYF. CDR3 in DNA: TGTGCTAGCAGCTTCCAGGGTGTTGAGACCCGGTACTTC.

In the case of this clonotype: A single base separates this from a much larger clone, so it may be a read error. CDR3 residues: CAISSSRAEGEQYF. The CDR3 DNA follows: TGTGCCATCAGCTCAAGCCGAGCAGAGGGGGAGCAGTACTTC. The chain uses TRBV10-3 and TRBJ2-7, with D possibly being TRBD1 or TRBD2 (5 bases each). Looked up from germline, CDR1 is ENHRY and CDR2 is SYGVKD. The V end was cut by 6 bases, the J end by 7 bases, with 19 bases between. This CDR3 is 14 amino acids long.

This clonotype has ten or more counts. The chain joins TRBV27 to TRBJ1-2; unclear D gene. CDR1 is MNHEY and CDR2 is SMNVEV in the germline V gene (reference sequence). Trimming took 5 bases from V and 4 from J, leaving 17 bases between them. This CDR3 is 15 amino acids long. CDR3 nucleotide sequence: TGTGCCAGCAGTCCGCTCGGGGAGATTACCTATGGCTACACCTTC. Amino acid sequence: CASSPLGEITYGYTF.

This clonotype was recorded at least ten times. The chain joins TRBV4-3 to TRBJ1-2; D call uncertain. CDR3 length equals 15 residues. The V gene's germline CDR1 is LGHNA and CDR2 YSLEER. V lost 0 bases and J 8 bases, leaving 16 bases between the germline ends. The CDR3 is CASSQDWTGFEGYTF. In nucleotides, the CDR3 is TGCGCCAGCAGCCAAGACTGGACGGGCTTCGAAGGCTACACCTTC.

This clonotype is classed as medium-sized. The chain combines TRBV5-1 with TRBJ1-2; perhaps TRBD1 as D (6 bases). The CDR3 sequence is 14 residues long. The germline V and J ends were trimmed by 0 bases and 2 bases, with 8 bases remaining between them. CDR1 is SGHRS and CDR2 is YFSETQ in the germline V gene. CDR3 in DNA: TGCGCCAGCAGCTTGGACAGGGAAAACTATGGCTACACCTTC. This sequence encodes CASSLDRENYGYTF.

This clonotype was detected ten times or more. The genes are TRBV27 and TRBJ2-1; tentative D call: TRBD2 (7 bases). The CDR3 loop spans 13 amino acids. V lost 6 bases and J lost 9, with 15 bases in between. Germline V gene sequence: CDR1 MNHEY, CDR2 SMNVEV (reference sequence). As DNA, the CDR3 is TGTGCCAGCAGCACCATGGGAGGGGGTGAGCAGTTCTTC. Its protein product is CASSTMGGGEQFF.